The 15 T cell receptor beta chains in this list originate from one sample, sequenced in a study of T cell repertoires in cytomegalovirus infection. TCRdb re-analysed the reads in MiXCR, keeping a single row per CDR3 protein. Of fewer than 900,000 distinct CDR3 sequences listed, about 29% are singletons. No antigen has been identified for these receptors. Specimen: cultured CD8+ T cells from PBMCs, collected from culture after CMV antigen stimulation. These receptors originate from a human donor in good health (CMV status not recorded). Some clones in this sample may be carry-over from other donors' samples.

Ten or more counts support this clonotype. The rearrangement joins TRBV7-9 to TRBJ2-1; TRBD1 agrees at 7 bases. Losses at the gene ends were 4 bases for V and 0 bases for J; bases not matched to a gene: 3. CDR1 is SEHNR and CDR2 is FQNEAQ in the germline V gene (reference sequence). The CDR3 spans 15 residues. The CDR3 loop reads CASSSTGVSYNEQFF. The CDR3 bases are TGTGCCAGCAGCTCCACAGGGGTCTCCTACAATGAGCAGTTCTTC.

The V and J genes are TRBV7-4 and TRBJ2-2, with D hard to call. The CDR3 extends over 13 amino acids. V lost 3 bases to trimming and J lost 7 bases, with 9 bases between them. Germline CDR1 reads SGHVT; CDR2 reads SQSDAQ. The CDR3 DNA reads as TGTGCCAGCAGCTTGATGGACCTCGGGGAGCTGTTTTTT. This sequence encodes CASSLMDLGELFF. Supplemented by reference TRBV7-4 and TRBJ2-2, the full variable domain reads GAGVSQSPRYKVAKRGRDVALRCDSISGHVTLYWYRQTLGQGSEVLTYSQSDAQRDKSGRPSGRFSAERPERSVSTLKIQRTEQGDSAVYLCASSLMDLGELFFGEGSRLTVL.

CDR3 DNA sequence: TGTGCCAGCAGTATCCGGGACAGGGTAGGCGAGCAGTACTTC. It is translated as CASSIRDRVGEQYF. The V call is TRBV12-3 or TRBV12-4, the J call TRBJ2-7; TRBD1 aligns across 9 bases. V was clipped by 5 bases and J by 6 bases; unmatched bases: 8. This CDR3 is built from 14 residues.

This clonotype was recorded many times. This CDR3 is CASSSPSLFYGYTF. For the CDR3, the DNA is TGTGCCAGCAGCTCCCCGTCTCTTTTCTATGGCTACACCTTC. The V call is TRBV7-9, the J call TRBJ1-2; D is uncertain. V shed 4 bases and J shed 4 bases, with 13 bases lying between them. The CDR3 is 14 residues long. Germline CDR1 reads SEHNR; CDR2 reads FQNEAQ (reference sequence).

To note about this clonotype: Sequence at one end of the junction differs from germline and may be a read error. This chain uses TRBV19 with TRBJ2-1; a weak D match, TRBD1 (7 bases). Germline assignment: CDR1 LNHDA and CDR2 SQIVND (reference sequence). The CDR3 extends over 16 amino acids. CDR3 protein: CTSSTSAGGSYNEQFF. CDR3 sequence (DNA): TGTACCAGTTCCACCTCCGCAGGGGGGTCCTACAATGAGCAGTTCTTC. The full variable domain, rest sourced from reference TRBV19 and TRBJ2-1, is DGGITQSPKYLFRKEGQNVTLSCEQNLNHDAMYWYRQDPGQGLRLIYYSQIVNDFQKGDIAEGYSVSREKKESFPLTVTSAQKNPTAFYLCTSSTSAGGSYNEQFFGPGTRLTVL.

CDR3 loop: CASSAWDRGADNYGYTF. In DNA, the CDR3 is TGTGCCAGCAGTGCCTGGGACAGGGGGGCCGATAACTATGGCTACACCTTC. The gene calls are TRBV6-5 and TRBJ1-2; TRBD1 matches at 11 bases. This CDR3 is built from 17 residues. With V trimmed by 5 bases and J by 1 base, 9 bases remained unmatched. Germline CDR1 is MNHEY and CDR2 is SVGAGI.

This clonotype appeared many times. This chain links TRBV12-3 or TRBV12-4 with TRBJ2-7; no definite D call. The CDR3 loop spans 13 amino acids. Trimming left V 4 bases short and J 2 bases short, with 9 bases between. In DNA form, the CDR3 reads TGTGCCAGCAGTTGGACGAGTGCCTACGAGCAGTACTTC. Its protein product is CASSWTSAYEQYF.

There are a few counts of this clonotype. The CDR3 DNA reads as TGTGCCAGCAGTTCCAAGATTCAACCGGGCAATGAGCAGTTCTTC. Its translation is CASSSKIQPGNEQFF. The rearrangement joins TRBV6-6 to TRBJ2-1; D remains ambiguous. The germline V and J ends were trimmed by 4 bases and 6 bases, with 16 bases remaining between them. CDR1 is MNHNY, CDR2 SVGAGI, per germline (reference sequence). The CDR3 totals 15 residues.

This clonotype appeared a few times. The CDR3 reads CAIGDSYTDTQYF. The CDR3 coding sequence is TGTGCCATCGGCGACAGTTACACAGATACGCAGTATTTT. The chain combines TRBV5-4 with TRBJ2-3, with a possible D match to TRBD1 (5 bases). CDR1 and CDR2 from the germline V gene are SGHNT and YYREEE (reference sequence). The CDR3 is 13 amino acids. With 9 bases removed from V and 2 bases from J, the gap between germline ends came to 13 bases.

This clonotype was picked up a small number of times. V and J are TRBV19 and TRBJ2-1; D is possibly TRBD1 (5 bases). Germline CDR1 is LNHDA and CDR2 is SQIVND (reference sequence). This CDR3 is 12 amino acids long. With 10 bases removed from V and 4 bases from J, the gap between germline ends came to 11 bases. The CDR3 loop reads CATFQGYNEQFF. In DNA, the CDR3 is TGTGCCACTTTTCAGGGTTACAATGAGCAGTTCTTC.

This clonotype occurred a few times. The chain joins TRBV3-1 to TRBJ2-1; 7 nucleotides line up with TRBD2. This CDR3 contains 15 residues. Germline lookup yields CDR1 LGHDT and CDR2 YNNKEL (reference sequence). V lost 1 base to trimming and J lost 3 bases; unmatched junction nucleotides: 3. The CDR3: CASSQGDYLYNEQFF. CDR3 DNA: TGTGCCAGCAGCCAAGGGGACTACCTCTACAATGAGCAGTTCTTC.

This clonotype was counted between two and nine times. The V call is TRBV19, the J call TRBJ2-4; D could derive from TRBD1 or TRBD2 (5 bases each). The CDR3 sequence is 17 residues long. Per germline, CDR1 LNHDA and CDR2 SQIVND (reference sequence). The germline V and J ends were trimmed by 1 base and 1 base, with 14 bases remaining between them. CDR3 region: CASSIGYGREAKNIQYF. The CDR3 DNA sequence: TGTGCCAGTAGTATAGGGTACGGCAGGGAGGCCAAAAACATTCAGTACTTC.

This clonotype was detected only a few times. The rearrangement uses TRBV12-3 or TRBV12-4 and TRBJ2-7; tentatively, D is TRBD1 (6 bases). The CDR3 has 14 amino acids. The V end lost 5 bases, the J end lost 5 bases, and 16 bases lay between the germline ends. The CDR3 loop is CASSNSDRKDEQYV. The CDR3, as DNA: TGTGCCAGCAGTAACTCAGACAGGAAGGACGAGCAGTACGTC.

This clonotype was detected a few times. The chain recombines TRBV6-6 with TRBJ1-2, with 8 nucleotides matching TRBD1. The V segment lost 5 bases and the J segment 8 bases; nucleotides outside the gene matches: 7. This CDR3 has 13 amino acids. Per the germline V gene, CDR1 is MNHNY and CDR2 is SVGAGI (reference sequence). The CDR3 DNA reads TGTGCCAGCAGTGCAGGGGGCACGGGCGGCTACACCTTC. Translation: CASSAGGTGGYTF.

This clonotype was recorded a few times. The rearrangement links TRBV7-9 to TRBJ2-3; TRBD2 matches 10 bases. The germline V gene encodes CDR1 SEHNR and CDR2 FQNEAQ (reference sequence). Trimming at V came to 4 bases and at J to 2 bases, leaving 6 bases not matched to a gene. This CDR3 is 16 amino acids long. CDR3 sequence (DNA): TGTGCCAGCAGCTCCCTAGCGGGGGAGGACACAGATACGCAGTATTTT. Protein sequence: CASSSLAGEDTDTQYF.